This is a list of T cell receptor beta chains from one sample in a study of read filtering for tumor transcriptome and immune sequencing. One entry per CDR3 protein, called by TCRdb with MiXCR from the reads. The sample comprises 60,000 to 75,000 distinct CDR3 sequences, approximately 19% of which are singletons, and approximately 11% rests with the top ten. Sequencing input: a population of CD138-negative cells sorted from bone marrow. The receptors come from a donor at least 40 years old with multiple myeloma. The CDR3 runs from the conserved cysteine through the conserved F or W. D genes are given only for firm matches. A clone size is listed for some rows: how often the clone was seen (once, few, many), or a class if it is expanded.

abundance,v_gene,j_gene,d_gene,CDR3aa,CDR3nt
many,TRBV5-1,TRBJ2-7,TRBD2,CASSPGGRDSYEQYF,TGCGCCAGCAGTCCTGGCGGGAGGGACAGCTACGAGCAGTACTTC
many,TRBV20-1,TRBJ1-2,TRBD1,CSTGTGGGNYGYTF,TGCAGTACCGGGACAGGGGGAGGAAACTATGGCTACACCTTC
many,TRBV7-9,TRBJ2-1,TRBD2,CASSFLGSTSGIEYNEQFF,TGTGCCAGCAGCTTCCTTGGGTCCACTAGCGGGATAGAATACAATGAGCAGTTCTTC
many,TRBV10-2,TRBJ2-3,.,CASSVGGNTDTQYF,TGCGCCAGCAGTGTGGGCGGAAACACAGATACGCAGTATTTT
many,TRBV7-9,TRBJ2-4,.,CASSSGTNIQYF,TGTGCCAGCAGCTCCGGGACCAACATTCAGTACTTC
many,TRBV28,TRBJ2-2,TRBD1,CASHRDRANTGELFF,TGTGCCAGCCACCGGGACAGAGCGAACACCGGGGAGCTGTTTTTT
many,TRBV6-6,TRBJ2-3,.,CASSYLGGLGTDTQYF,TGTGCCAGCAGTTACCTGGGGGGGCTTGGCACAGATACGCAGTATTTT
many,TRBV5-1,TRBJ2-6,.,CASSLESGVSGANVLTF,TGCGCCAGCAGCTTGGAGTCTGGGGTCTCTGGGGCCAACGTCCTGACTTTC
many,TRBV6-2/TRBV6-3,TRBJ2-7,TRBD1,CASNWGQESGEQYF,TGTGCCAGCAACTGGGGACAGGAGTCAGGCGAGCAGTACTTC
many,TRBV23-1,TRBJ2-5,TRBD2,CASSNPSGRAREPGLGSVQETQYF,TGCGCCAGCAGTAACCCTAGCGGGAGGGCCCGAGAGCCAGGTTTGGGGTCGGTCCAAGAGACCCAGTACTTC
many,TRBV5-6,TRBJ1-2,TRBD1,CASSLAPGTAHTSYGYTF,TGTGCCAGCAGCTTGGCCCCCGGGACAGCCCATACTAGCTATGGCTACACCTTC
many,TRBV29-1,TRBJ2-5,.,CSVDRGQETQYF,TGCAGCGTTGACAGGGGCCAAGAGACCCAGTACTTC
medium-sized,TRBV11-2,TRBJ2-1,TRBD2,CASRTYRLAGGNEQFF,TGTGCCAGCAGAACTTACCGGCTAGCGGGAGGGAATGAGCAGTTCTTC
many,TRBV7-8,TRBJ2-3,.,CASSLTPGWGYGTDTQYF,TGTGCCAGCAGCTTGACGCCAGGGTGGGGGTATGGCACAGATACGCAGTATTTT
few,TRBV14,TRBJ2-7,TRBD1,CASSGTGAYEQYF,TGTGCCAGCTCCGGGACAGGGGCCTACGAGCAGTACTTC
many,TRBV10-3,TRBJ2-1,TRBD2,CAISEGRERDEQFF,TGTGCCATCAGTGAGGGGCGGGAGCGCGATGAGCAGTTCTTC
many,TRBV19,TRBJ1-1,TRBD1,CASSITGGSTEAFF,TGTGCCAGTAGTATCACAGGGGGCTCGACTGAAGCTTTCTTT
many,TRBV27,TRBJ1-5,.,CASRTSLGARGRNQPQHF,TGTGCCAGCAGAACAAGCCTAGGGGCTCGTGGTCGCAATCAGCCCCAGCATTTT
many,TRBV28,TRBJ1-1,.,CASSFLWDTEAFF,TGTGCCAGCAGTTTTCTTTGGGACACTGAAGCTTTCTTT
.,TRBV6-2/TRBV6-3,TRBJ1-5,.,CASSYDQGRYQPQHF,TGTGCCAGCAGTTACGACCAGGGAAGGTATCAGCCCCAGCATTTT
once,TRBV5-4,TRBJ2-1,TRBD2,CASSSLPPGLAVNDQFF,TGCGCCAGCAGCTCACTACCTCCGGGACTAGCGGTAAATGATCAGTTCTTC
many,TRBV7-2,TRBJ2-5,TRBD2,CASSLMPAGGPETQYF,TGTGCCAGCAGCTTAATGCCAGCGGGAGGGCCGGAGACCCAGTACTTC
many,TRBV28,TRBJ1-4,.,CASSGNWDEKLFF,TGTGCCAGCAGTGGGAATTGGGACGAAAAACTGTTTTTT
many,TRBV7-8,TRBJ2-5,TRBD2,CASRETSGRAGETQYF,TGTGCCAGCAGGGAAACTAGCGGGAGGGCCGGAGAGACCCAGTACTTC
.,TRBV7-2,TRBJ2-1,TRBD1,CASDRDRAYNEQFF,TGTGCCAGCGACCGGGACAGAGCGTACAATGAGCAGTTCTTC
many,TRBV6-5,TRBJ2-1,TRBD2,CASSYSFSGEVNEQFF,TGTGCCAGCAGTTACTCGTTTAGCGGGGAGGTCAATGAGCAGTTCTTC
many,TRBV5-1,TRBJ1-1,.,CASRSQGSPNTEAFF,TGCGCCAGCAGGTCCCAGGGTTCTCCGAACACTGAAGCTTTCTTT
many,TRBV5-1,TRBJ2-5,TRBD2,CASSLVPSGSEETQYF,TGCGCCAGCAGCTTGGTCCCCAGCGGGAGTGAAGAGACCCAGTACTTC
many,TRBV6-5,TRBJ2-1,.,CASRREDSYNEQFF,TGTGCCAGCAGGCGAGAGGATTCCTACAATGAGCAGTTCTTC
.,TRBV5-4,TRBJ2-2,.,CASSYLRRVGTNTGELFF,TGTGCCAGCAGCTATCTTCGGCGAGTAGGGACAAACACCGGGGAGCTGTTTTTT
many,TRBV4-2,TRBJ2-1,TRBD2,CASSPLKAGRDNEQFF,TGTGCCAGCAGCCCCTTAAAAGCGGGAAGGGACAATGAGCAGTTCTTC
.,TRBV4-2,TRBJ1-1,.,CASSRQKNTEAFF,TGTGCCAGCAGCAGACAGAAGAACACTGAAGCTTTCTTT
many,TRBV5-4,TRBJ1-4,.,CASSPEGGEKLFF,TGTGCCAGCAGCCCGGAAGGTGGGGAAAAACTGTTTTTT
many,TRBV5-1,TRBJ2-1,TRBD2,CASSLVLAGRDEQFF,TGCGCCAGCAGCTTGGTCCTAGCGGGAAGAGATGAGCAGTTCTTC
many,TRBV29-1,TRBJ1-1,.,CSVAANTEAFF,TGCAGCGTTGCCGCGAACACTGAAGCTTTCTTT
medium-sized,TRBV6-5,TRBJ2-1,.,CASSQSYEQFF,TGTGCCAGCAGCCAGTCCTATGAGCAGTTCTTC
many,TRBV7-2,TRBJ2-1,TRBD2,CASSALGGRNEQFF,TGTGCCAGCAGCGCTCTCGGCGGGAGGAATGAGCAGTTCTTC
many,TRBV6-5,TRBJ2-3,TRBD2,CASSSTLSGGPGGTQYF,TGTGCCAGCAGTTCGACTCTTAGCGGGGGGCCGGGTGGAACGCAGTATTTT
.,TRBV20-1,TRBJ2-1,.,CSAIPRAAGRDEQFF,TGCAGTGCTATACCCAGGGCGGCGGGGAGAGATGAGCAGTTCTTC
many,TRBV30,TRBJ1-5,TRBD1,CAWSGQGGNQPQHF,TGTGCCTGGAGTGGACAGGGGGGGAATCAGCCCCAGCATTTT
many,TRBV3-1,TRBJ2-7,TRBD1,CASSVRDSGHEQYF,TGTGCCAGCAGCGTCCGGGACAGTGGCCACGAGCAGTACTTC
many,TRBV28,TRBJ2-5,.,CASSLSGRETQYF,TGTGCCAGCAGTTTATCAGGGAGGGAGACCCAGTACTTC
many,TRBV12-3/TRBV12-4,TRBJ1-1,.,CASSGPWNTEAFF,TGTGCCAGCAGTGGCCCTTGGAACACTGAAGCTTTCTTT